The subject of this entry is one TCR beta chain. Its antigen remains undetermined. No base quality information exists; no much larger clone differs at one position. The data originate from a study of shared clonotypes between healthy human individuals (dated by TCRdb to the early 2020s). As for the study more broadly: The cohort included a few men and a couple of women between 18 and 49 years of age. For each donor, CD4 naive and CD4 memory were each given three plates, CD8 naive was given two plates, and CD8 memory was given one plate. Libraries were prepared and TCR repertoires were sequenced by different laboratories using diverse techniques, in order to increase sequencing depth and limit assay-specific biases. To estimate repertoire size and how much clonotypes are shared between individuals, the study performed deep sequencing of blood TCR repertoires from about 5 healthy adults. Between about 0.8 and 8.9 billion PBMCs per donor were obtained by leukapheresis.

Healthy HIV-negative adults with no recently reported acute infections or vaccinations were included as donors. Only Caucasian adults living in Nashville, Tennessee, USA were represented among the donors. CD4+ T cells were enriched through magnetic negative selection, after which naive cells were positively selected on CD45RA and the remaining negative fraction served as the memory subset. Blood was collected by leukapheresis, and PBMCs were isolated by Ficoll-Histopaque density gradient centrifugation and then cryopreserved in liquid nitrogen vapor phase. Purity and quantity of every magnetically sorted T cell population were checked by analytical flow cytometry. From each sorted fraction, genomic DNA was isolated and quantified by UV absorbance on a Nanodrop 2000c. Using the deep immunoSEQ assay, TCR CDR3 regions were amplified from genomic DNA by multiplex PCR. Genomic DNA extracted from each cell subset was distributed evenly over all wells of several immunoSEQ 96-well plates, and each plate served as one replicate. For sorted subsets, about 200 ng genomic DNA, equal to about 30,000 T cell genomes, was loaded into each replicate PCR. Purified libraries were measured with a Qubit 3.0 fluorometer, size-checked on a Bioanalyzer 2100, and measured again with the KAPA Library Quantification kit. Every immunoSEQ 96-well plate was sequenced on a separate single-read 150-cycle Illumina NextSeq 550 flow cell. The source study handled its data this way. Because the immunoSEQ output included only junctional sequences and no quality scores, the filtering could not be the same as the filtering used for full-length reads. Sequences were annotated with PyIR, a Python wrapper for IgBLAST v1.9, using IMGT germline references to assign V/J genes and CDR3. Reads were filtered out if the reads had weak V/J assignments (E-value above 1e-6), no CDR3, stop codons, out-of-frame junctions, or ambiguous translated residues. V3J clonotypes were defined as sequences sharing the same inferred V gene, J gene, and CDR3 amino acid sequence. Percentage overlap between repertoires was computed as shared unique clonotypes divided by the size of the smaller repertoire. Three approaches were used to assess repertoire richness: RTK rarefaction, the Chao1 estimator, and Recon v2.1 estimates of unobserved clonotypes. Generation probabilities for all TCRbeta clonotypes obtained by the gDNA method from four donors were computed using OLGA. TCRdb took this table from immuneACCESS and kept in-frame rearrangements with V and J called. Such tables lack part of the clones; where checked against another copy, unresolved V genes explain under half of the gap, and the rest is unexplained. The V and J calls and clone size were taken over from that table, and D and trimming were inferred from the DNA. The sample profile shows approximately 1.4 million clones; 95% to 99% of them were found once. About 0.4% of the sample lies in the top ten.

Study-wide findings and limitations: Pairwise subsampling indicated that sequencing depth was expected to affect the degree of clonotype sharing among donors. Sharing across a few donors was observed for approximately 4.6% of naive CD4, about 3.2% of naive CD8, 2% to 2.5% of memory CD4, and over 0.3% of memory CD8 clonotypes. Sampling was limited to blood, and TCR repertoires in tissue likely differ from TCR repertoires in blood. Rarefaction of sorted-subset datasets indicated incomplete sequencing despite the large sequencing depth. Because the study included a small number of donors, the genetic and exposure-history diversity represented was limited. Compared with non-shared clonotypes, clonotypes shared by all four sorted-subset donors had higher generation probabilities. Larger estimated clonotype richness was generally found for naive subsets than for memory subsets.

Input material: naive CD4+ T cells sorted from blood. Reading the label with the study, this specimen's cell subset or site is: CD45RA+ positively selected. The clonotype was recovered from a man in his thirties or forties in good health.

The CDR3 amino acid sequence is: CASSQLRGMNTEAFF. The nucleotide sequence reads as follows: TGTGCCAGCAGCCAGCTCAGGGGGATGAACACTGAAGCTTTCTTT. Rearrangement joined TRBV14 to TRBJ1-1, and TRBD1 matches 7 of the central bases. The germline V gene yields SGHDN for CDR1 and FVKESK for CDR2. V has 3 bases trimmed and J has 0 bases trimmed; junction bases matching no gene number 4. From the cysteine up to the phenylalanine, the CDR3 has a length of 15 residues. Only the CDR3 part of the read is kept: 45 bases, read in frame from the first base.